A selection of T cell receptor beta chains follows, all from one sample in a study of shared clonotypes between healthy human individuals. Repertoires were generated with immunoSEQ multiplex PCR, while TCRdb's copy carries only in-frame clones and drops some. Of about 800,000 clones listed, 96% are singletons. Sequencing input: naive CD8+ T cells sorted from blood. These receptor sequences come from a man aged 25-40 years in good health. Each CDR3 is given with its conserved first and last residue. Fields, in order: V gene, J gene, D gene, clone size, CDR3 protein, CDR3 DNA. D genes are given only for firm matches. Size tells how often a clone was seen (once, few, many) or the class of an expanded clone, and some rows leave it out.

V: TRBV7-9; J: TRBJ2-7; D: TRBD1; size: NA; CDR3: CASSLPSGQVAYEQYF; DNA: TGTGCCAGCAGCCTACCCTCGGGACAGGTAGCCTACGAGCAGTACTTC
V: TRBV6-1; J: TRBJ1-5; D: NA; size: NA; CDR3: CASSERDSLYSNQPQHF; DNA: TGTGCCAGCAGTGAGCGTGACAGCCTCTATAGCAATCAGCCCCAGCATTTT
V: TRBV18; J: TRBJ2-7; D: TRBD1; size: NA; CDR3: CASSPTTGGVYEQYF; DNA: TGTGCCAGCTCACCAACGACAGGGGGCGTCTACGAGCAGTACTTC
V: TRBV7-9; J: TRBJ2-2; D: NA; size: NA; CDR3: CASSLEGSANTGELFF; DNA: TGTGCCAGCAGCTTAGAAGGGTCCGCGAACACCGGGGAGCTGTTTTTT
V: TRBV7-9; J: TRBJ2-2; D: NA; size: NA; CDR3: CASSSPGPLPGELFF; DNA: TGTGCCAGCAGCTCACCGGGACCCTTGCCCGGGGAGCTGTTTTTT
V: TRBV19; J: TRBJ1-1; D: NA; size: NA; CDR3: CATENRGLTEAFF; DNA: TGTGCCACAGAGAACCGCGGCCTGACTGAAGCTTTCTTT
V: TRBV5-5; J: TRBJ2-4; D: NA; size: NA; CDR3: CASSSLETKNIQYF; DNA: TGTGCCAGCAGCTCTCTAGAGACCAAAAACATTCAGTACTTC
V: TRBV7-6; J: TRBJ2-2; D: TRBD1; size: NA; CDR3: CASSVTLDRGQAGELFF; DNA: TGTGCCAGCAGCGTGACATTAGACAGGGGTCAAGCCGGGGAGCTGTTTTTT
V: TRBV5-5; J: TRBJ1-1; D: NA; size: NA; CDR3: CASSFVSRANEAFF; DNA: TGTGCCAGCAGCTTCGTGTCCAGGGCCAATGAAGCTTTCTTT
V: TRBV7-6; J: TRBJ2-5; D: NA; size: NA; CDR3: CASRRVGEETQYF; DNA: TGTGCCAGCAGACGAGTAGGGGAGGAGACCCAGTACTTC
V: TRBV12-1; J: TRBJ2-7; D: NA; size: NA; CDR3: CASSSGTGSDSYEQYF; DNA: TGTGCCAGCAGCTCCGGGACAGGTTCGGATAGCTACGAGCAGTACTTC
V: TRBV28; J: TRBJ2-1; D: NA; size: NA; CDR3: CASSRQSDSYNEQFF; DNA: TGTGCCAGCAGTCGACAATCCGACTCCTACAATGAGCAGTTCTTC
V: TRBV9; J: TRBJ2-7; D: NA; size: NA; CDR3: CASSLDARYSYEQYF; DNA: TGTGCCAGCAGCCTCGACGCCAGATACTCCTACGAGCAGTACTTC
V: TRBV10-2; J: TRBJ2-3; D: NA; size: NA; CDR3: CATWGVEQGFGDTQYF; DNA: TGCGCCACCTGGGGCGTGGAGCAGGGATTTGGAGATACGCAGTATTTT
V: TRBV4-1; J: TRBJ2-1; D: NA; size: NA; CDR3: CASSQWSSENNEQFF; DNA: TGCGCCAGCAGCCAATGGTCTAGCGAGAACAATGAGCAGTTCTTC
V: TRBV5-6; J: TRBJ2-7; D: TRBD2; size: NA; CDR3: CASSLGTSIYEQYF; DNA: TGTGCCAGCAGCTTAGGGACTAGCATCTACGAGCAGTACTTC
V: TRBV2; J: TRBJ2-1; D: TRBD2; size: NA; CDR3: CATLAAGGFF; DNA: TGTGCCACCTTAGCGGCGGGAGGGTTCTTC
V: TRBV27; J: TRBJ1-3; D: NA; size: NA; CDR3: CASSTANSGNTIYF; DNA: TGTGCCAGCAGTACGGCGAACTCTGGAAACACCATATATTTT
V: TRBV2; J: TRBJ1-4; D: TRBD1; size: NA; CDR3: CASCPTGTGVEKLFF; DNA: TGTGCCAGCTGTCCAACCGGGACAGGGGTTGAAAAACTGTTTTTT
V: TRBV29-1; J: TRBJ2-1; D: TRBD2; size: NA; CDR3: CSVEGRPAGGYNEQFF; DNA: TGCAGCGTTGAAGGGAGGCCAGCGGGAGGGTACAATGAGCAGTTCTTC
V: TRBV10-2; J: TRBJ2-7; D: TRBD2; size: NA; CDR3: CASSDTSGTYEQYF; DNA: TGCGCCAGCAGTGATACTAGCGGGACCTACGAGCAGTACTTC
V: TRBV6-5; J: TRBJ1-1; D: NA; size: NA; CDR3: CASSYSTGNTEAFF; DNA: TGTGCCAGCAGTTACTCCACGGGGAACACTGAAGCTTTCTTT
V: TRBV11-2; J: TRBJ2-1; D: TRBD2; size: NA; CDR3: CASSSRLAGVDNEQFF; DNA: TGTGCCAGCAGCTCGCGACTAGCGGGAGTGGATAATGAGCAGTTCTTC
V: TRBV15; J: TRBJ1-1; D: TRBD1; size: NA; CDR3: CATSRGTGAFTEAFF; DNA: TGTGCCACCAGCAGGGGGACAGGGGCTTTCACTGAAGCTTTCTTT
V: TRBV18; J: TRBJ2-5; D: NA; size: once; CDR3: CASSRLPGTYQETQYF; DNA: TGTGCCAGCTCAAGATTACCCGGGACGTACCAAGAGACCCAGTACTTC
V: TRBV20-1; J: TRBJ2-7; D: NA; size: NA; CDR3: CSAYREYEQYF; DNA: TGCAGTGCTTACAGGGAGTACGAGCAGTACTTC
V: TRBV7-3; J: TRBJ2-1; D: NA; size: NA; CDR3: CASSFSGEFNEQFF; DNA: TGTGCCAGCAGCTTTTCGGGGGAATTTAATGAGCAGTTCTTC
V: TRBV10-2; J: TRBJ2-1; D: NA; size: NA; CDR3: CASRLTDSSYNEQFF; DNA: TGCGCCAGCAGATTGACAGATTCCTCCTACAATGAGCAGTTCTTC
V: TRBV15; J: TRBJ2-7; D: TRBD2; size: NA; CDR3: CATSSMGTGPREAYEQYF; DNA: TGTGCCACCAGCAGCATGGGCACGGGACCACGGGAGGCCTACGAGCAGTACTTC
V: TRBV27; J: TRBJ2-7; D: TRBD2; size: NA; CDR3: CASSNGGSWSYEQYF; DNA: TGTGCCAGCAGTAACGGCGGGAGCTGGTCCTACGAGCAGTACTTC
V: TRBV4-1; J: TRBJ2-2; D: NA; size: NA; CDR3: CASSQDIVHSVESTGELFF; DNA: TGCGCCAGCAGCCAAGATATCGTCCACTCGGTGGAGAGCACCGGGGAGCTGTTTTTT
V: TRBV4-1; J: TRBJ2-7; D: NA; size: once; CDR3: CASSQEWGGPSDVYYEQYF; DNA: TGCGCCAGCAGCCAAGAATGGGGTGGGCCCAGCGATGTTTACTACGAGCAGTACTTC